These 20 T cell receptor beta chains originate from one sample sequenced in a study of blood T cell repertoires in COVID-19. Profiling relied on immunoSEQ multiplex PCR, and the TCRdb table lists in-frame clones only, not all of them. The data contain approximately 260,000 clones, about four fifths of them singletons. Sequenced input: peripheral blood. These receptors came from a woman aged 80 or over with acute or convalescent COVID-19.

This clone was counted only a few times. The chain links TRBV19 to TRBJ2-2, with D possibly TRBD2 on 5 matching bases. In germline, CDR1 is LNHDA, CDR2 SQIVND (reference sequence). The V and J ends lost 2 bases and 0 bases respectively, with 7 bases between them. The CDR3 has 15 amino acids. The CDR3 bases are TGTGCCAGTAGTATACGAGGGACGAACACCGGGGAGCTGTTTTTT. As protein: CASSIRGTNTGELFF.

The J gene is TRBJ1-5, the V gene TRBV7-8; D is perhaps TRBD1 (5 bases). This CDR3 is 15 amino acids long. Trimming removed 2 bases from V and 4 bases from J, with 12 bases in between. Germline-derived CDR1 and CDR2 are SGHVS and FQNEAQ. CDR3 protein: CASSLSSGNNQPQHF. In DNA, the CDR3 is TGTGCCAGCAGCTTAAGTTCAGGGAATAATCAGCCCCAGCATTTT.

This clone was observed once. The genes are TRBV10-3 and TRBJ2-5; D is uncertain. The V gene's germline CDR1 is ENHRY and CDR2 SYGVKD. V was clipped by 3 bases and J by 2 bases, with 7 bases between them. This CDR3 contains 13 residues. CDR3 loop: CAISDSVQETQYF. CDR3 sequence (DNA): TGTGCCATCAGTGACTCAGTACAAGAGACCCAGTACTTC.

The chain recombines TRBV18 with TRBJ1-1, with 8 bases identical to TRBD1. The germline gives CDR1 KGHSH, CDR2 LQKENI. The CDR3 has 17 amino acids. Trimming cost V 6 bases and J 4 bases; bases outside gene matches: 16. The CDR3 loop is CASSSRDQGAWGTEAFF. The DNA for the CDR3 is TGTGCCAGCTCCTCCAGGGACCAGGGGGCGTGGGGCACTGAAGCTTTCTTT.

V is TRBV27 and J is TRBJ2-5; the match to TRBD1 covers 9 bases. From germline, CDR1 is MNHEY and CDR2 SMNVEV (reference sequence). V shed 0 bases and J 5 bases; nucleotides not matched to a gene: 7. This CDR3 has 16 residues. In DNA form, the CDR3 reads TGTGCCAGCAGTTTATCCCGAGGGACAGGGCGGGAGACCCAGTACTTC. Its translation is CASSLSRGTGRETQYF.

The CDR3 coding sequence is TGTGCCAGCAGCGTAGAAGGGACAGGGGGCGTTCAAACTGAAGCTTTCTTT. Protein: CASSVEGTGGVQTEAFF. The chain recombines TRBV9 with TRBJ1-1; 12 bases map to TRBD1. Per germline, CDR1 SGDLS and CDR2 YYNGEE. This CDR3 has 17 residues. J lost 5 bases, V lost 0 bases, and 8 bases had no gene match.

This clone was seen only once. V usage is TRBV3-1 (or the pseudogene TRBV3-2) and J usage is TRBJ1-2; D gene ambiguous. The V gene lost 5 bases and the J gene lost 1 base, with 11 bases spanning the gap. Germline values: CDR1 LGHDT, CDR2 YNNKEL (reference sequence). There are 14 residues in the CDR3. CDR3 loop: CASSETGSNYGYTF. The CDR3 region has the DNA TGTGCCAGCAGCGAAACCGGGAGTAACTATGGCTACACCTTC.

This chain uses TRBV7-9 with TRBJ2-3; D perhaps matches TRBD1 (6 bases). Germline loops: CDR1 SEHNR, CDR2 FQNEAQ (reference sequence). The V end was cut by 3 bases, the J end by 8 bases, with 18 bases between. The CDR3 has 15 residues. DNA for the CDR3: TGTGCCAGCAGCTTCCTTATCAGGACAGTTGTTACGCAGTATTTT. This sequence encodes CASSFLIRTVVTQYF.

The genes are TRBV3-1 (or the pseudogene TRBV3-2) and TRBJ2-5, with D tentatively TRBD2 (5 bases). Germline V gene sequence: CDR1 LGHDT, CDR2 YNNKEL (reference sequence). The CDR3 contains 13 residues. The germline V and J ends were trimmed by 0 bases and 9 bases, with 11 bases remaining between them. CDR3 in amino acids: CASSQDKGRAQYF. The DNA of the CDR3 is TGTGCCAGCAGCCAAGATAAAGGGCGGGCCCAGTACTTC.

This chain uses TRBV5-5 with TRBJ2-1, with TRBD1 matching over 8 bases. CDR1 and CDR2 (germline): SGHKS, YYEKEE (reference sequence). The ends lost 4 bases at V and 7 bases at J; junction bases unmatched: 10. The CDR3 has 15 residues. CDR3 sequence (DNA): TGTGCCAGCAGCCCCCCTGGACAGGGAGGAAATGAGCAGTTCTTC. Translation: CASSPPGQGGNEQFF.

This clone has a single count. The chain couples TRBV7-2 to TRBJ2-3; 10 nucleotides align to TRBD2. Trimming removed 4 bases from V and 6 bases from J; junction bases left unmatched: 7. Per germline, CDR1 SGHTA and CDR2 FQGNSA. The CDR3 extends over 15 amino acids. In DNA, the CDR3 is TGTGCCAGCAGCTCTCAAAGCGGGGGGGCGGATACGCAGTATTTT. It translates to CASSSQSGGADTQYF.

This CDR3 is CASSRDMNSYEQYF. Here the CDR3 DNA reads TGTGCCAGCTCTCGGGACATGAACTCCTACGAGCAGTACTTC. This rearrangement joins TRBV4-2 to TRBJ2-7, with TRBD1 as a possible D gene (6 bases). The germline V gene has CDR1 LGHNA and CDR2 YNFKEQ. The CDR3 is 14 residues long. V was pared by 8 bases and J by 0 bases, with 14 bases between.

This clone showed up just once. Here the CDR3 DNA reads TGTGCCAGCAGCTTAGCGGGCCAGACCTATGGCTACACCTTC. This gives the protein CASSLAGQTYGYTF. The chain has TRBV7-8 and TRBJ1-2; D is undetermined. Germline lookup yields CDR1 SGHVS and CDR2 FQNEAQ. V gave up 0 bases and J gave up 4 bases, with 9 bases separating them. The CDR3 sequence is 14 residues long.

The V and J genes are TRBV5-6 and TRBJ1-2; D is perhaps TRBD1 (5 bases). The CDR3 has 17 residues. In germline, CDR1 is SGHDT, CDR2 YYEEEE. V lost 0 bases and J 0 bases, leaving 15 bases between the germline ends. The CDR3 reads CASSLEQGYITNYGYTF. For the CDR3, the DNA is TGTGCCAGCAGCTTGGAGCAGGGCTACATAACTAACTATGGCTACACCTTC. Full variable domain (missing parts from reference TRBV5-6 and TRBJ1-2): DAGVTQSPTHLIKTRGQQVTLRCSPKSGHDTVSWYQQALGQGPQFIFQYYEEEERQRGNFPDRFSGHQFPNYSSELNVNALLLGDSALYLCASSLEQGYITNYGYTFGSGTRLTVV.

Here the CDR3 reads CASSLTQGADTQYF. As DNA, the CDR3 is TGTGCCAGCAGCTTAACACAGGGCGCAGATACGCAGTATTTT. V gene TRBV7-8 combines with J gene TRBJ2-3; D is perhaps TRBD1 (6 bases). CDR1 and CDR2 from the germline V gene are SGHVS and FQNEAQ. V lost 2 bases and J 4 bases, leaving 10 bases between the germline ends. The CDR3 has 14 amino acids. The full variable domain, rest sourced from reference TRBV7-8 and TRBJ2-3, is GAGVSQSPRYKVAKRGQDVALRCDPISGHVSLFWYQQALGQGPEFLTYFQNEAQLDKSGLPSDRFFAERPEGSVSTLKIQRTQQEDSAVYLCASSLTQGADTQYFGPGTRLTVL.

This chain connects TRBV5-1 to TRBJ1-3, with a possible D match to TRBD1 (6 bases). Trimming pared 4 bases from V and 4 bases from J, leaving 12 bases between. Germline V gene sequence: CDR1 SGHRS, CDR2 YFSETQ. The CDR3 covers 14 residues. The CDR3 is CASSPQGTGNTIYF. The CDR3 DNA reads as TGCGCCAGCAGCCCGCAGGGGACGGGAAACACCATATATTTT.

This sequence joins TRBV18 and TRBJ2-5, with 11 bases lining up with TRBD1. Germline CDR1 and CDR2: KGHSH and LQKENI. This CDR3 contains 14 residues. The V gene end was trimmed by 3 bases and the J gene end by 4 bases; junction bases not matched to a gene: 1. CDR3 sequence reads: CASSPGTGGETQYF. The CDR3 nucleotides read TGTGCCAGCTCACCCGGGACAGGGGGAGAGACCCAGTACTTC.

The chain recombines TRBV6-5 with TRBJ2-7; D is perhaps TRBD1 (6 bases). V was clipped by 6 bases and J by 1 base, with 10 bases between them. This CDR3 spans 13 amino acids. Germline CDR1 and CDR2: MNHEY and SVGAGI. The CDR3 sequence: CASRTQGSYEQYF. The CDR3 DNA follows: TGTGCCAGCAGAACACAGGGTTCCTACGAGCAGTACTTC.

The CDR3 reads CASSSGQGLMNTEAFF. The CDR3 DNA follows: TGTGCCAGCAGCTCCGGACAGGGCTTAATGAACACTGAAGCTTTCTTT. V gene TRBV5-8 combines with J gene TRBJ1-1; 8 bases align to TRBD1. Looked up from germline, CDR1 is SGHTS and CDR2 is YDEGEE. CDR3 length: 16 amino acids. The junction had 7 bases not matched to a gene; V was cut back by 3 bases and J by 0 bases. The full variable domain, completed using reference TRBV5-8 and TRBJ1-1, is EAGVTQSPTHLIKTRGQQATLRCSPISGHTSVYWYQQALGLGLQFLLWYDEGEERNRGNFPPRFSGRQFPNYSSELNVNALELEDSALYLCASSSGQGLMNTEAFFGQGTRLTVV.

The chain uses TRBV28 and TRBJ1-2; possibly TRBD1 for D (6 bases). Trimming took off 6 bases at V and 3 bases at J, with 11 bases between the two ends. Germline lookup yields CDR1 MDHEN and CDR2 SYDVKM. The CDR3 length is 13 residues. This CDR3 reads CASRDSIDYGYTF. The CDR3 coding sequence is TGTGCCAGCAGGGACAGTATAGACTATGGCTACACCTTC.